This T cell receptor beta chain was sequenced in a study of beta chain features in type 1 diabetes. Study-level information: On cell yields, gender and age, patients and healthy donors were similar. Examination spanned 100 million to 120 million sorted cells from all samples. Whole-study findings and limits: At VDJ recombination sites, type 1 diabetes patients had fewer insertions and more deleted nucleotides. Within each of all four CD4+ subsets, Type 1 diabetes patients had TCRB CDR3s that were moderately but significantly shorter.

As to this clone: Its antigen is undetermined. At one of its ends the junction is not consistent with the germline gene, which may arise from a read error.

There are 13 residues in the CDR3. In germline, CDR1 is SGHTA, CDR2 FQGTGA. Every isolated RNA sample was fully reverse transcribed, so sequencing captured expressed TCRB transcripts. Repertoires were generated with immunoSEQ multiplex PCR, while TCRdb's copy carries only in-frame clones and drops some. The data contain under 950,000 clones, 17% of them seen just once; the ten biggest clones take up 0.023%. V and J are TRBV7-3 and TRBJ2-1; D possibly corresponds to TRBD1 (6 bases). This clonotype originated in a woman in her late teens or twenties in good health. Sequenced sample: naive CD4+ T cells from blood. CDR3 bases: TGTGCCAGCAGCTTAAAAGGGGGACAAGTATTGATCTTC. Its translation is CASSLKGGQVLIF.